This T cell receptor beta chain appears in the sequencing data of a study of T cell repertoires in cytomegalovirus infection. Germline V gene data show CDR1 as SGHTA and CDR2 as FQGNSA. The CDR3 is 15 amino acids. Germline trimming cut 1 base from V and 6 bases from J; bases unmatched to any gene: 4. Many counts were recorded for this clonotype. Each CDR3 protein gets one entry after TCRdb re-called the reads with MiXCR. The table includes around 490,000 distinct CDR3 sequences, more than 25% detected once. The sequencing sample was made of PBMCs. The rearrangement uses TRBV7-2 and TRBJ2-1, with 9 bases aligning to TRBD2. The receptor's source is a human donor in good health (CMV status not recorded). Some clones in this sample may be carry-over from other donors' samples. DNA of the CDR3: TGTGCCAGCAGCTTAGTTAGCGGGAGCGGCAATGAGCAGTTCTTC. Amino acids: CASSLVSGSGNEQFF.